The 32 T cell receptor beta chains below were found in one sample sequenced in a study of blood T cells in healthy people across ages. PCR was performed a second time for 7 to 11 cycles using a sample-barcoded 5' primer and a J-beta primer mix. One entry per CDR3 protein results from TCRdb running MiXCR on the 5' RACE reads. There are some 1.7 million distinct CDR3 sequences in the sample; 28% occur only once, and roughly 8% lies in the top ten. The specimen was blood. The source of these receptors is a woman under 40 in good health.

This chain uses TRBV5-1 with TRBJ2-7; D is perhaps TRBD2 (6 bases). V lost 0 bases and J lost 0, with 10 bases in between. Germline V gene data show CDR1 as SGHRS and CDR2 as YFSETQ. The CDR3 runs to 15 residues. CDR3 in DNA: TGCGCCAGCAGCTTGGCCAGGGAGGCCTCCTACGAGCAGTACTTC. This sequence encodes CASSLAREASYEQYF.

This clonotype has just a few counts. The chain has TRBV5-1 and TRBJ2-7, with a tentative D call TRBD1 (5 bases). Germline V CDR1 and CDR2: SGHRS, YFSETQ. The CDR3 contains 15 residues. V lost 0 bases and J lost 6, with 16 bases in between. CDR3 DNA sequence: TGCGCCAGCAGCTTGGATCCGATGGGGCTGGCCGAGCAGTACTTC. As protein: CASSLDPMGLAEQYF.

About this clonotype itself: The conserved closing phenylalanine or tryptophan is absent in this CDR3, likely reflecting a read error. The DNA is left out, because the CDR3 cannot be placed on it with certainty; the CDR3 is given as TCRdb lists it. The rearrangement links TRBV29-1 to TRBJ2-5; the table calls TRBD1, which could not be checked here. Germline assignment: CDR1 SQVTM and CDR2 ANQGSEA. Ends included, the CDR3 has 13 residues. This CDR3 reads CSADSRRGYTFGS.

This clonotype appeared a few times. The chain combines TRBV7-2 with TRBJ2-1; possibly TRBD1 for D (6 bases). The germline CDR1 and CDR2 sequences are SGHTA and FQGNSA. Deletions cut 5 bases from V and 8 bases from J, with 13 bases between. CDR3 length: 13 amino acids. CDR3 sequence: CASSPYREHEQFF. Written as DNA, the CDR3 is TGTGCCAGCAGCCCGTACAGGGAACATGAGCAGTTCTTC.

On this clonotype: The DNA is omitted, as the CDR3 cannot be located on it reliably, and the CDR3 follows TCRdb's listing. The rearrangement links TRBV2 to TRBJ2-6; the listed D gene, TRBD1, was not tested against the DNA. CDR1 SNHLY and CDR2 FYNNEI come from the germline V gene. The CDR3 comprises 15 residues, both ends counted. CDR3 residues: CASSEWGPGAYVRTF.

Written as DNA, the CDR3 is TGCGCCAGCAGCCCCCAGACAGCGAGCACAGATACGCAGTATTTT. Its protein product is CASSPQTASTDTQYF. This rearrangement joins TRBV5-1 to TRBJ2-3; D possibly corresponds to TRBD1 (5 bases). The V end lost 4 bases, the J end lost 0 bases, and 12 bases lay between the germline ends. The CDR3 consists of 15 residues. Germline V CDR1 and CDR2: SGHRS, YFSETQ.

The chain carries TRBV5-1 and TRBJ2-7; 11 nucleotides align to TRBD2. Trimming took 5 bases from V and 6 from J; bases not matched to a gene: 4. The CDR3 totals 13 residues. The V gene's germline CDR1 is SGHRS and CDR2 YFSETQ. The CDR3 is CASSWGTSGEQYF. As DNA, the CDR3 is TGCGCCAGCAGTTGGGGGACTAGCGGCGAGCAGTACTTC.

This clonotype came up a few times. Mismatch with germline at one junction end may stem from a read error. The genes are TRBV20-1 and TRBJ2-1, with 14 positions matching TRBD2. The germline V gene encodes CDR1 DFQATT and CDR2 SNEGSKA (reference sequence). The CDR3 loop spans 16 amino acids. The DNA for the CDR3 is TGCAGTGCTAGGGGGACTAGCGGGAGTAGTTACAATGAGCGGTTCTTC. Translation: CSARGTSGSSYNERFF.

The chain links TRBV7-2 to TRBJ2-3; 8 positions agree with TRBD2. Germline V CDR1 and CDR2: SGHTA, FQGNSA. The CDR3 runs to 16 residues. The trim removed 2 bases at V and 2 bases at J, leaving 6 bases unmatched. DNA for the CDR3: TGTGCCAGCAGCTTATCCGAGCGGGAGTTCACAGATACGCAGTATTTT. Protein sequence: CASSLSEREFTDTQYF.

The chain recombines TRBV29-1 with TRBJ2-5; D is perhaps TRBD1 or TRBD2 (5 bases each). V lost 0 bases and J 13 bases, leaving 15 bases between the germline ends. This CDR3 has 12 amino acids. The V gene's germline CDR1 is SQVTM and CDR2 ANQGSEA. The CDR3 sequence: CSVEEGPGRRYF. The CDR3 DNA reads TGCAGCGTTGAAGAGGGGCCGGGACGGCGGTACTTC. The whole variable domain, remainder taken from reference TRBV29-1 and TRBJ2-5, is SAVISQKPSRDICQRGTSLTIQCQVDSQVTMMFWYRQQPGQSLTLIATANQGSEATYESGFVIDKFPISRPNLTFSTLTVSNMSPEDSSIYLCSVEEGPGRRYFGPGTRLLVL.

This clonotype showed up just a few times. The rearrangement joins TRBV12-3 or TRBV12-4 to TRBJ2-2; D gene ambiguous. CDR3 length: 13 amino acids. The V end lost 5 bases, the J end lost 3 bases, and 7 bases lay between the germline ends. CDR3: CASSSLDTGELFF. CDR3 sequence (DNA): TGTGCCAGCAGTAGTCTGGACACCGGGGAGCTGTTTTTT.

This CDR3 reads CSAHKHQETQYF. The DNA for the CDR3 is TGCAGCGCTCATAAGCACCAAGAGACCCAGTACTTC. The gene calls are TRBV29-1 and TRBJ2-5; D remains unclear. V lost 7 bases and J lost 0, with 9 bases in between. Germline V gene sequence: CDR1 SQVTM, CDR2 ANQGSEA. The length of the CDR3 is 12 residues.

This clonotype was found a few times. The chain employs TRBV30 and TRBJ2-7, with 8 bases fitting TRBD1. In germline, CDR1 is GTSNPN, CDR2 SVGIG (reference sequence). V lost 2 bases and J lost 3; bases outside the gene matches: 3. The CDR3 totals 13 residues. In nucleotides, the CDR3 is TGTGCCTGGAGTCCCGGACAGGGCTACGAGCAGTACTTC. Its protein is CAWSPGQGYEQYF.

J is TRBJ1-1 and V is TRBV29-1; TRBD1 might be the D (6 bases). Germline V CDR1 and CDR2: SQVTM, ANQGSEA. Between the trimmed V and J ends, which lost 3 bases and 11 bases, there was a span of 19 bases. This CDR3 is built from 13 residues. The CDR3 spells CSVETRGRRGAFF. CDR3 nucleotides: TGCAGCGTTGAGACGAGGGGGAGGCGAGGGGCTTTCTTT.

This chain joins TRBV20-1 and TRBJ1-5; TRBD1 might be the D (5 bases). Germline V gene lookup returns CDR1 DFQATT and CDR2 SNEGSKA (reference sequence). CDR3 length: 16 amino acids. The germline V and J ends were trimmed by 1 base and 1 base, with 14 bases remaining between them. DNA of the CDR3: TGCAGTGCTAGAGGCGGCGAAGGGGCCAGCAATCAGCCCCAGCATTTT. Protein product: CSARGGEGASNQPQHF.

This clonotype was detected only a few times. This chain connects TRBV10-2 to TRBJ1-2, with TRBD1 matching 7 bases. V was clipped by 10 bases and J by 3 bases; unmatched bases: 11. The CDR3 covers 14 residues. Germline V gives CDR1 WSHSY, CDR2 SAAADI. CDR3 sequence reads: CATRRGGTDYGYTF. The CDR3 nucleotides are TGCGCCACCCGGAGGGGCGGGACAGACTATGGCTACACCTTC.

The chain recombines TRBV20-1 with TRBJ1-1, with TRBD1 identical over 8 bases. Per the germline V gene, CDR1 is DFQATT and CDR2 is SNEGSKA (reference sequence). The CDR3 is 15 amino acids. V was pared by 5 bases and J by 4 bases, with 12 bases of the junction left unmatched. The DNA for the CDR3 is TGCAGTGCTCCAATTGGGGGACAGGCAAGCACTGAAGCTTTCTTT. Protein sequence: CSAPIGGQASTEAFF.

The gene calls are TRBV6-5 and TRBJ1-1; D ambiguous. Trimming shortened V by 6 bases and J by 1 base, and 12 bases separated the two germline ends. This CDR3 contains 14 residues. CDR1 is MNHEY, CDR2 SVGAGI, per germline. CDR3 nucleotides: TGTGCCAGCAGATATGACACCACGAACACTGAAGCTTTCTTT. It encodes CASRYDTTNTEAFF.

This clonotype showed up many times. The chain carries TRBV7-2 and TRBJ2-5; the match to TRBD1 covers 10 bases. The CDR3 runs 15 residues. The V gene end was trimmed by 2 bases and the J gene end by 4 bases; junction bases not matched to a gene: 4. Germline V gene lookup returns CDR1 SGHTA and CDR2 FQGNSA. CDR3 loop: CASSLRDRGRETQYF. Here the CDR3 DNA reads TGTGCCAGCAGCTTAAGGGACAGGGGCCGAGAGACCCAGTACTTC.

Notes on this clonotype: The junction differs from germline at one of its ends, possibly a read error. This chain joins TRBV5-1 and TRBJ2-5; D is possibly TRBD1 (6 bases). Germline CDR1 and CDR2: SGHRS and YFSETQ. CDR3 length: 12 amino acids. As DNA, the CDR3 is TGCGCCAGCAGCTTGACGGGACAAGGCCATCACTTC. It yields the protein CASSLTGQGHHF. The whole variable domain, filled in from reference TRBV5-1 and TRBJ2-5, reads KAGVTQTPRYLIKTRGQQVTLSCSPISGHRSVSWYQQTPGQGLQFLFEYFSETQRNKGNFPGRFSGRQFSNSRSEMNVSTLELGDSALYLCASSLTGQGHHFGPGTRLLVL.

V is TRBV7-9 and J is TRBJ2-1, with 9 nucleotides matching TRBD2. V lost 2 bases, J lost 1 base, and 9 bases stayed unmatched. Per the germline V gene, CDR1 is SEHNR and CDR2 is FQNEAQ (reference sequence). The CDR3 is 18 residues long. The CDR3 sequence is CASSLSFSGSVSYNEQFF. CDR3 sequence (DNA): TGTGCCAGCAGCTTATCCTTTAGCGGGAGTGTATCCTACAATGAGCAGTTCTTC.

Ten or more counts support this clonotype. The rearrangement links TRBV7-2 to TRBJ1-4; D remains unclear. This CDR3 is built from 12 residues. Trimming cost V 5 bases and J 4 bases, with 5 bases left between them. The germline V gene has CDR1 SGHTA and CDR2 FQGNSA. CDR3 nucleotides: TGTGCCAGCAGCCGCTATAATGAAAAACTGTTTTTT. This codes for CASSRYNEKLFF.

The chain links TRBV5-5 to TRBJ1-2, with 7 bases that match TRBD1. V shed 0 bases and J 5 bases; nucleotides not matched to a gene: 7. This CDR3 has 15 residues. Germline assignment: CDR1 SGHKS and CDR2 YYEKEE (reference sequence). This CDR3 reads CASSLVRGPRYGYTF. The CDR3 DNA is TGTGCCAGCAGCTTGGTTAGGGGGCCGAGGTATGGCTACACCTTC. Together with reference TRBV5-5 and TRBJ1-2, the CDR3 gives the full variable domain: DAGVTQSPTHLIKTRGQQVTLRCSPISGHKSVSWYQQVLGQGPQFIFQYYEKEERGRGNFPDRFSARQFPNYSSELNVNALLLGDSALYLCASSLVRGPRYGYTFGSGTRLTVV.

A few counts support this clonotype. The chain carries TRBV2 and TRBJ2-4, with 7 bases matching TRBD1. The CDR3 has 13 residues. V gave up 5 bases and J gave up 9 bases; unmatched junction bases: 7. Germline values: CDR1 SNHLY, CDR2 FYNNEI. This CDR3 is CASSSTYRGIQYF. CDR3 nucleotide sequence: TGTGCCAGCAGTTCTACATACAGGGGCATTCAGTACTTC.

The J gene is TRBJ2-3, the V gene TRBV7-2, with 7 bases aligning to TRBD2. This CDR3 has 16 amino acids. Germline V gene data show CDR1 as SGHTA and CDR2 as FQGNSA. V lost 1 base to trimming and J lost 6 bases; unmatched junction nucleotides: 10. CDR3 nucleotide sequence: TGTGCCAGCAGCTTAGGGGGGGGAGTACCCATGGATACGCAGTATTTT. This translates into CASSLGGGVPMDTQYF. Variable domain in full (rest from reference TRBV7-2 and TRBJ2-3): GAGVSQSPSNKVTEKGKDVELRCDPISGHTALYWYRQSLGQGLEFLIYFQGNSAPDKSGLPSDRFSAERTGGSVSTLTIQRTQQEDSAVYLCASSLGGGVPMDTQYFGPGTRLTVL.

The table lists this clonotype with many counts. The chain recombines TRBV20-1 with TRBJ2-6; 7 bases fit TRBD1. Germline assignment: CDR1 DFQATT and CDR2 SNEGSKA (reference sequence). Trimming cost V 4 bases and J 0 bases; bases outside gene matches: 9. This CDR3 spans 17 amino acids. The CDR3 nucleotides are TGCAGTGCTATTCCCTGGACAGGAGACTCTGGGGCCAACGTCCTGACTTTC. Its protein product is CSAIPWTGDSGANVLTF.

The V and J genes are TRBV6-1 and TRBJ2-7; 10 bases match TRBD2. The end of the DNA is better explained by TRBJ2-5, so the J call may be wrong. CDR1 is MNHNS and CDR2 is SASEGT in the germline V gene. The CDR3 totals 15 residues. The CDR3 loop is CAGCPSGGAGETQYF. As DNA, the CDR3 is TGTGCCGGCTGCCCCAGCGGGGGGGCTGGTGAGACCCAGTACTTC.

Points on this clonotype: A much larger clone lies a single base off, so this may be a read error. V is TRBV10-3 and J is TRBJ2-1; the D gene could be TRBD1 or TRBD2 (7 bases each). The better agreement between TRBJ2-7 and the DNA end casts doubt on the J call. The CDR3 is 14 amino acids. The germline V gene has CDR1 ENHRY and CDR2 SYGVKD. CDR3 bases: TGTGCCGTCAGTGGGGGGGACAGAGCCTACGAGCAGTACTTC. Translation gives CAVSGGDRAYEQYF.

This clonotype turned up a few times. V and J are TRBV12-3 or TRBV12-4 and TRBJ1-6; TRBD1 aligns across 9 bases. J was trimmed by 8 bases and V by 3 bases; bases with no gene match: 5. The CDR3 sequence is 15 residues long. CDR3 loop: CASSFGQGKYSPLHF. CDR3 DNA: TGTGCCAGCAGTTTCGGACAGGGGAAGTATTCACCCCTCCACTTT.

The chain combines TRBV20-1 with TRBJ1-2; possibly TRBD1 for D (6 bases). V was clipped by 5 bases and J by 2 bases, with 9 bases between them. This CDR3 spans 12 amino acids. Germline V CDR1 and CDR2: DFQATT, SNEGSKA (reference sequence). The CDR3: CSASDRNYGYTF. CDR3 coding DNA: TGCAGTGCTTCCGACAGGAACTATGGCTACACCTTC.

J is TRBJ1-4 and V is TRBV4-3; D gene ambiguous. Germline values: CDR1 LGHNA, CDR2 YSLEER. This CDR3 has 16 amino acids. V was trimmed by 1 base and J by 8 bases, leaving 17 bases between them. The CDR3: CASSQGSAGFGEKLFF. CDR3 nucleotides: TGCGCCAGCAGCCAAGGGTCGGCGGGGTTCGGGGAAAAACTGTTTTTT.

The rearrangement links TRBV20-1 to TRBJ2-4; TRBD2 might be the D (6 bases). CDR3 length: 14 residues. Trimming took off 4 bases at V and 13 bases at J, with 23 bases between the two ends. The V gene's germline CDR1 is DFQATT and CDR2 SNEGSKA (reference sequence). The CDR3 region has the DNA TGCAGTGCTACCTCTAGCGAAGACCTCTATGAGCAGTACTTC. Its translation: CSATSSEDLYEQYF.